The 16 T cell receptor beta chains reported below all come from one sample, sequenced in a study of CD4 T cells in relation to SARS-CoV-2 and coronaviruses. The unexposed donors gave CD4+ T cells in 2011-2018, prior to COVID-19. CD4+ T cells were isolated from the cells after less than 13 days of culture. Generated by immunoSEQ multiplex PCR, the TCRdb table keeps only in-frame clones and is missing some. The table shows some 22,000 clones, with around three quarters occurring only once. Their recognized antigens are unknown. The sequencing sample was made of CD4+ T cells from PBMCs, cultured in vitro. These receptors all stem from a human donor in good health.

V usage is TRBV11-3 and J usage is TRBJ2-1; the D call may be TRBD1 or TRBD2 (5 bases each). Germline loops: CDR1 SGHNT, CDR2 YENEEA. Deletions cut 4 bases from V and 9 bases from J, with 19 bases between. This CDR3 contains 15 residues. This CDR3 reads CASSSGTAPFGEQFF. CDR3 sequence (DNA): TGTGCCAGCAGCTCCGGGACCGCACCCTTTGGTGAGCAGTTCTTC.

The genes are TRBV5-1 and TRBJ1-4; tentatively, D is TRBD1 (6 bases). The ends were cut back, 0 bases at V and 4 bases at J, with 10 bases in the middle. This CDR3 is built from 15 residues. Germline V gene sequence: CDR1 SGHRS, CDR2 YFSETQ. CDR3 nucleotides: TGCGCCAGCAGCTTGGATCGACAGGTTAATGAAAAACTGTTTTTT. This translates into CASSLDRQVNEKLFF.

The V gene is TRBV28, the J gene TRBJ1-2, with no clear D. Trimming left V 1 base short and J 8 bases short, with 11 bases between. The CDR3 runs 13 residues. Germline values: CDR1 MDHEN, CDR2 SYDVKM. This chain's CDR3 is CASSLSHILGYTF. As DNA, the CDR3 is TGTGCCAGCAGTTTATCCCACATCTTGGGCTACACCTTC.

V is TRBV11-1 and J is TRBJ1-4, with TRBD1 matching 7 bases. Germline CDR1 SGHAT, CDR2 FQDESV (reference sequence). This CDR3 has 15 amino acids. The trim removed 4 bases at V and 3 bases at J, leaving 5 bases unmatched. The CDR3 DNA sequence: TGTGCCAGCAGCTCGTACAGGGGAGCTAATGAAAAACTGTTTTTT. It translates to CASSSYRGANEKLFF. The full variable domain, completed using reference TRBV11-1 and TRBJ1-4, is EAEVAQSPRYKITEKSQAVAFWCDPISGHATLYWYRQILGQGPELLVQFQDESVVDDSQLPKDRFSAERLKGVDSTLKIQPAELGDSAMYLCASSSYRGANEKLFFGSGTQLSVL.

As DNA, the CDR3 is TGTGCTAGTGGTCCGGGACAGGGTAATAATTCACCCCTCCACTTT. Protein sequence: CASGPGQGNNSPLHF. V and J are TRBV12-5 and TRBJ1-6, with 9 nucleotides matching TRBD1. Unmatched junction bases numbered 4, after V lost 5 bases and J lost 5 bases. The CDR3 totals 15 residues. Germline-derived CDR1 and CDR2 are LGHNT and FRNRAP.

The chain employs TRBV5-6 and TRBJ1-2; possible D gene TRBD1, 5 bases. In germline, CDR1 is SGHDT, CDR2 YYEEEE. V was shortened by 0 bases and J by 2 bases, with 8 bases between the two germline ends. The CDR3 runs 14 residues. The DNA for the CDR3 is TGTGCCAGCAGCTTGGTGGGGCCAAACTATGGCTACACCTTC. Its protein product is CASSLVGPNYGYTF.

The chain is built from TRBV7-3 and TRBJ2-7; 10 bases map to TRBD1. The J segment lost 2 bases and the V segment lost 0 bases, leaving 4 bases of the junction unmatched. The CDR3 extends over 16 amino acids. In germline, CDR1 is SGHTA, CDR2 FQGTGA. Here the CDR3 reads CASSLTGGTGAYEQYF. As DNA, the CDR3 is TGTGCCAGCAGCTTAACGGGTGGGACAGGGGCCTACGAGCAGTACTTC.

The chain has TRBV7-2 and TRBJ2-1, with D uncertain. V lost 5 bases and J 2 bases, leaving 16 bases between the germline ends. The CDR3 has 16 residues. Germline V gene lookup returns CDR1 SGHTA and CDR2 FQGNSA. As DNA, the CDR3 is TGTGCCAGCAGCGAAAGGTCAGGATTCGCCTACAATGAGCAGTTCTTC. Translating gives CASSERSGFAYNEQFF.

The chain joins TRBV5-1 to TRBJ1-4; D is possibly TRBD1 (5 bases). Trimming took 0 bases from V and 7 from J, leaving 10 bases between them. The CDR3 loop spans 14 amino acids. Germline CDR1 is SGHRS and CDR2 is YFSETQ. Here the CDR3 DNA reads TGCGCCAGCAGCTTGGTAGGCAGGGCTGAAAAACTGTTTTTT. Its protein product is CASSLVGRAEKLFF. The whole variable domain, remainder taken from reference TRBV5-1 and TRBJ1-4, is KAGVTQTPRYLIKTRGQQVTLSCSPISGHRSVSWYQQTPGQGLQFLFEYFSETQRNKGNFPGRFSGRQFSNSRSEMNVSTLELGDSALYLCASSLVGRAEKLFFGSGTQLSVL.

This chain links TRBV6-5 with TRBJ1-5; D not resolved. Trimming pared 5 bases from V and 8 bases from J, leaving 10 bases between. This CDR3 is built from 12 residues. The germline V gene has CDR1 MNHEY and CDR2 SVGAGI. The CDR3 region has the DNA TGTGCCAGCAGTAAGGACCTCAAGCCCCAGCATTTT. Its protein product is CASSKDLKPQHF.

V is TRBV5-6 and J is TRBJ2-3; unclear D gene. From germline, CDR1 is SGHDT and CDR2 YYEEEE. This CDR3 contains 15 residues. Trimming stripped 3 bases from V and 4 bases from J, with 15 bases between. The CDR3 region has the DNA TGTGCCAGCAGCTGGAATCTAGTGTCGGCAGATACGCAGTATTTT. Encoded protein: CASSWNLVSADTQYF. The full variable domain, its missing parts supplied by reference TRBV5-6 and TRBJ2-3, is DAGVTQSPTHLIKTRGQQVTLRCSPKSGHDTVSWYQQALGQGPQFIFQYYEEEERQRGNFPDRFSGHQFPNYSSELNVNALLLGDSALYLCASSWNLVSADTQYFGPGTRLTVL.

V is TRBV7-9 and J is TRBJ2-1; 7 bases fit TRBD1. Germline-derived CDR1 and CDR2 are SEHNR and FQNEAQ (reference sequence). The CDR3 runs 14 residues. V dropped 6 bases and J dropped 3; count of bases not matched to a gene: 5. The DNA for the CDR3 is TGTGCCAGCAGGAGTAGGACAGGCTACAATGAGCAGTTCTTC. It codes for CASRSRTGYNEQFF.

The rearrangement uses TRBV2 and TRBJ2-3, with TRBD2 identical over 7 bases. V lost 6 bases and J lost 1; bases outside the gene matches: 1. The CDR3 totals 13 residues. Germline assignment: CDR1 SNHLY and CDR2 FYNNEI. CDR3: CASRLAGTDTQYF. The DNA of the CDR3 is TGTGCCAGCAGGCTAGCGGGCACAGATACGCAGTATTTT. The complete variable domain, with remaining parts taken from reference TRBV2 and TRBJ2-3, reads EPEVTQTPSHQVTQMGQEVILRCVPISNHLYFYWYRQILGQKVEFLVSFYNNEISEKSEIFDDQFSVERPDGSNFTLKIRSTKLEDSAMYFCASRLAGTDTQYFGPGTRLTVL.

Written as DNA, the CDR3 is TGCGCCAGCAGCTTGGAAGGGCGGGACACTGAAGCTTTCTTT. Translating it yields CASSLEGRDTEAFF. The V gene is TRBV5-1, the J gene TRBJ1-1; D not resolved. Germline V gene data show CDR1 as SGHRS and CDR2 as YFSETQ. The germline V and J ends were trimmed by 0 bases and 3 bases, with 9 bases remaining between them. This CDR3 spans 14 amino acids.

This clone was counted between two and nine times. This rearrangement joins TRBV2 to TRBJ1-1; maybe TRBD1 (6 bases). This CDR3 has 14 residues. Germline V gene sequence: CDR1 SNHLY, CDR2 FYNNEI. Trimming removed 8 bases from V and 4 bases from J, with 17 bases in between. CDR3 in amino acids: CASWGGQGVTEAFF. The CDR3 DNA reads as TGTGCCAGCTGGGGGGGGCAGGGAGTCACTGAAGCTTTCTTT.

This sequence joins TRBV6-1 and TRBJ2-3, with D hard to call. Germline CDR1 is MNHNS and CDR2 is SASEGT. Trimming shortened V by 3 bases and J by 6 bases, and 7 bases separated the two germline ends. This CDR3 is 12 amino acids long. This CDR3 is CASSDPGDTQYF. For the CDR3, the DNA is TGTGCCAGCAGTGATCCCGGGGATACGCAGTATTTT.